What follows describes a single T cell receptor (beta chain). The source of the sample is a study of blood T cell repertoires in COVID-19. Study overall: Some COVID-19 samples were acute and others convalescent; all came from the United States, Italy and Spain.

In the authors' methods: Reference gene primer amplification gave nucleated cell count estimates. Assay used: immunoSEQ multiplex PCR; TCRdb lists only in-frame clones, some missing. V, J and clone size reflect that table, while D and trimming were determined from the DNA. This sample has 95,000 to 150,000 clones, with approximately 74% found just once. V gave up 3 bases and J gave up 2 bases, with 4 bases separating them. The CDR3 consists of 12 residues. CDR1 is SGDLS, CDR2 YYNGEE, per germline. The chain uses TRBV9 and TRBJ2-3, with D unresolved. The clonotype was recovered from a man at least 80 years old with COVID-19, enrolled during active disease. Sequenced input: peripheral blood. CDR3 sequence (DNA): TGTGCCAGCAGCGCCCTCACAGATACGCAGTATTTT. This codes for CASSALTDTQYF.